The next 30 T cell receptor beta chains were all read from a single sample in a study of blood T cell repertoires in COVID-19. Sequencing was performed with immunoSEQ multiplex PCR; in TCRdb, only in-frame clones are kept and a portion is missing. The sample lists a few hundred thousand clones; 88% were seen once. Sequenced sample: peripheral blood. The source is a woman in her 30s with acute or convalescent COVID-19.

The CDR3 loop reads CASSYVSSGNNEQFF. CDR3 bases: TGTGCCAGCAGTTACGTGTCTAGCGGAAACAATGAGCAGTTCTTC. The chain combines TRBV6-2 or TRBV6-3 with TRBJ2-1; the match to TRBD2 covers 7 bases. Germline V gene lookup returns CDR1 MNHEY and CDR2 SVGEGT. The CDR3 runs to 15 residues. J gave up 5 bases and V 2 bases, and 6 bases lay outside the gene matches.

V is TRBV30 and J is TRBJ2-6; D remains unclear. From germline, CDR1 is GTSNPN and CDR2 SVGIG (reference sequence). V was pared by 2 bases and J by 2 bases, with 7 bases between. The CDR3 runs to 14 residues. Written as DNA, the CDR3 is TGTGCCTGGAGTTTTGGGCCTGGGGCCAACGTCCTGACTTTC. Encoded protein: CAWSFGPGANVLTF. Supplemented by reference TRBV30 and TRBJ2-6, the full variable domain reads SQTIHQWPATLVQPVGSPLSLECTVEGTSNPNLYWYRQAAGRGLQLLFYSVGIGQISSEVPQNLSASRPQDRQFILSSKKLLLSDSGFYLCAWSFGPGANVLTFGAGSRLTVL.

The chain carries TRBV5-8 and TRBJ1-1; TRBD1 matches 10 bases. CDR1 and CDR2 (germline): SGHTS, YDEGEE. With V trimmed by 4 bases and J by 3 bases, 9 bases remained unmatched. The CDR3 spans 16 residues. CDR3 in DNA: TGTGCCAGCAGCCCTGGACAGGGGGAGTTTGACACTGAAGCTTTCTTT. As protein: CASSPGQGEFDTEAFF.

The chain employs TRBV10-3 and TRBJ2-1, with D tentatively TRBD1 (6 bases). CDR1 and CDR2 (germline): ENHRY, SYGVKD. The CDR3 contains 15 residues. Trimming took 4 bases from V and 2 from J, leaving 12 bases between them. CDR3: CAISVVQGPYNEQFF. The CDR3 DNA reads TGTGCCATCAGTGTTGTGCAGGGGCCCTACAATGAGCAGTTCTTC.

This rearrangement joins TRBV7-6 to TRBJ2-3; TRBD2 matches at 8 bases. With 2 bases clipped from V and 2 bases from J, the junction kept 12 bases outside the gene matches. The CDR3 has 18 residues. CDR1 and CDR2 (germline): SGHVS, FNYEAQ. This CDR3 is CASSLTSGLDGNTDTQYF. As DNA, the CDR3 is TGTGCCAGCAGCTTAACCTCGGGACTAGATGGCAACACAGATACGCAGTATTTT.

The chain employs TRBV7-2 and TRBJ2-1; 11 bases align to TRBD2. V lost 5 bases, J lost 8 bases, and 14 bases stayed unmatched. This CDR3 has 17 amino acids. The V gene's germline CDR1 is SGHTA and CDR2 FQGNSA. This CDR3 is CASSAPVTSGSEYEQFF. CDR3 nucleotides: TGTGCCAGCAGCGCCCCCGTAACTAGCGGGAGTGAGTATGAGCAGTTCTTC. Complete variable domain (other parts from reference TRBV7-2 and TRBJ2-1): GAGVSQSPSNKVTEKGKDVELRCDPISGHTALYWYRQSLGQGLEFLIYFQGNSAPDKSGLPSDRFSAERTGGSVSTLTIQRTQQEDSAVYLCASSAPVTSGSEYEQFFGPGTRLTVL.

CDR3 sequence reads: CASSLGTGGNQPQHF. The CDR3 DNA reads TGTGCCAGCAGCCTCGGGACGGGGGGCAATCAGCCCCAGCATTTT. This chain joins TRBV27 and TRBJ1-5; D is perhaps TRBD1 (5 bases). V lost 6 bases, J lost 2 bases, and 14 bases lay in between. The CDR3 totals 15 residues. Germline V gene data show CDR1 as MNHEY and CDR2 as SMNVEV (reference sequence).

The chain links TRBV18 to TRBJ2-7; 10 nucleotides align to TRBD1. Per germline, CDR1 KGHSH and CDR2 LQKENI. The CDR3 consists of 16 residues. The V segment lost 3 bases and the J segment 9 bases; nucleotides outside the gene matches: 14. DNA for the CDR3: TGTGCCAGCTCACCGAAGACCGGGACAGGGGTCTTGGTGCAGTACTTC. It specifies CASSPKTGTGVLVQYF.

This chain links TRBV29-1 with TRBJ1-1; D not resolved. Germline V gives CDR1 SQVTM, CDR2 ANQGSEA. V lost 6 bases, J lost 1 base, and 9 bases lay in between. The CDR3 sequence is 12 residues long. CDR3 DNA sequence: TGCAGCGTCAGGACTGAGAACACTGAAGCTTTCTTT. It is translated as CSVRTENTEAFF.

V gene TRBV7-2 combines with J gene TRBJ2-3, with 14 bases that match TRBD2. Trimming at V came to 4 bases and at J to 4 bases, leaving 4 bases not matched to a gene. CDR3 length: 16 amino acids. CDR1 is SGHTA and CDR2 is FQGNSA in the germline V gene. CDR3 in DNA: TGTGCCAGCAGCTCGATGGGACTAGCGGGAGCAGATACGCAGTATTTT. As protein: CASSSMGLAGADTQYF.

The rearrangement uses TRBV15 and TRBJ2-3, with TRBD2 identical over 7 bases. The length of the CDR3 is 15 residues. In germline, CDR1 is LNHNV, CDR2 YYDKDF (reference sequence). V lost 1 base to trimming and J lost 1 base; unmatched junction nucleotides: 2. In DNA form, the CDR3 reads TGTGCCACCAGCAGAGGAACTAGCGGCACAGATACGCAGTATTTT. This sequence encodes CATSRGTSGTDTQYF. The full variable domain, its missing parts supplied by reference TRBV15 and TRBJ2-3, is DAMVIQNPRYQVTQFGKPVTLSCSQTLNHNVMYWYQQKSSQAPKLLFHYYDKDFNNEADTPDNFQSRRPNTSFCFLDIRSPGLGDTAMYLCATSRGTSGTDTQYFGPGTRLTVL.

Only one count was recorded for this clone. The V gene is TRBV7-8, the J gene TRBJ2-7; 11 positions agree with TRBD1. J gave up 2 bases and V 4 bases, and 1 base lay outside the gene matches. This CDR3 contains 14 residues. Germline assignment: CDR1 SGHVS and CDR2 FQNEAQ. Here the CDR3 DNA reads TGTGCCAGCAGCTCGGGACAGGGGGCCTACGAGCAGTACTTC. Protein sequence: CASSSGQGAYEQYF. Drawing the rest from reference TRBV7-8 and TRBJ2-7, the complete variable domain is GAGVSQSPRYKVAKRGQDVALRCDPISGHVSLFWYQQALGQGPEFLTYFQNEAQLDKSGLPSDRFFAERPEGSVSTLKIQRTQQEDSAVYLCASSSGQGAYEQYFGPGTRLTVT.

V and J are TRBV6-5 and TRBJ2-1; D unresolved. The CDR3 has 12 residues. Trimming took 2 bases from V and 9 from J, leaving 8 bases between them. From germline, CDR1 is MNHEY and CDR2 SVGAGI. The CDR3 is CASSYGASEQFF. The CDR3 DNA follows: TGTGCCAGCAGTTACGGAGCTTCTGAGCAGTTCTTC.

This clone came up once. The rearrangement links TRBV3-1 (or the pseudogene TRBV3-2) to TRBJ1-5, with D hard to call. V shed 2 bases and J shed 0 bases, with 8 bases lying between them. This CDR3 spans 15 amino acids. Germline V gene sequence: CDR1 LGHDT, CDR2 YNNKEL (reference sequence). The CDR3 DNA reads as TGTGCCAGCAGCCAAAACCTATATAGCAATCAGCCCCAGCATTTT. Translated, it gives CASSQNLYSNQPQHF.

The chain links TRBV12-3 or TRBV12-4 to TRBJ2-1, with D unresolved. The CDR3 has 12 residues. Trimming left V 3 bases short and J 5 bases short, with 5 bases between. In DNA, the CDR3 is TGTGCCAGCAGTTTCCGGGACAATGAGCAGTTCTTC. It translates to CASSFRDNEQFF.

As for this clone: Its ends do not fully match the called genes, so a read error is possible. V usage is TRBV7-2 and J usage is TRBJ2-3, with 7 bases lining up with TRBD2. Germline V gene data show CDR1 as SGHTA and CDR2 as FQGNSA. The CDR3 is 16 residues long. In DNA, the CDR3 is TGTGCCACCGAGAGACTAGCTACTCCCCTCACAGGTACGCAGTATTTT. It specifies CATERLATPLTGTQYF.

This clone was observed once. V gene TRBV4-2 combines with J gene TRBJ1-2; 7 bases are shared with TRBD1. V gave up 4 bases and J gave up 7 bases; unmatched junction bases: 9. CDR1 is LGHNA, CDR2 YNFKEQ, per germline. This CDR3 spans 14 amino acids. CDR3 protein: CASSLIDRDRGYTF. The CDR3, as DNA: TGTGCCAGCAGCCTCATAGACAGGGACCGTGGCTACACCTTC.

The chain couples TRBV21-1 to TRBJ2-7; the table's D call, TRBD2, has no DNA check behind it. TRBV21-1 represents a pseudogene. This CDR3 is 15 amino acids long. This chain's CDR3 is CASSMYLLAPYEQYF. CDR3 sequence (DNA): TGTGCCAGCAGCATGTATCTCCTAGCGCCCTACGAGCAGTACTTC.

This rearrangement joins TRBV30 to TRBJ1-6; the match to TRBD1 covers 7 bases. The germline V gene encodes CDR1 GTSNPN and CDR2 SVGIG (reference sequence). This CDR3 has 14 amino acids. V dropped 1 base and J dropped 4; count of bases not matched to a gene: 1. CDR3 sequence: CAWSGQGYNSPLHF. In DNA form, the CDR3 reads TGTGCCTGGAGTGGACAGGGTTATAATTCACCCCTCCACTTT.

This chain uses TRBV5-5 with TRBJ2-3; 9 bases map to TRBD1. Trimming removed 4 bases from V and 3 bases from J; junction bases left unmatched: 12. CDR1 SGHKS and CDR2 YYEKEE come from the germline V gene (reference sequence). The CDR3 length is 17 residues. CDR3 sequence (DNA): TGTGCCAGCAGCACCGCCGGGACAGGGTTTAGGACAGATACGCAGTATTTT. It yields the protein CASSTAGTGFRTDTQYF.

The chain carries TRBV11-2 and TRBJ1-6, with 7 bases fitting TRBD1. The germline V gene encodes CDR1 SGHAT and CDR2 FQNNGV. J lost 10 bases, V lost 5 bases, and 8 bases had no gene match. The CDR3 covers 14 residues. CDR3 amino acids: CASSPRQGGSPLHF. The CDR3 nucleotides read TGTGCCAGCAGCCCAAGACAGGGTGGGTCACCCCTCCACTTT.

The gene calls are TRBV15 and TRBJ2-5, with D unclear. With 0 bases removed from V and 5 bases from J, the gap between germline ends came to 7 bases. CDR1 is LNHNV and CDR2 is YYDKDF in the germline V gene (reference sequence). The CDR3 sequence is 13 residues long. CDR3 amino acids: CATSRDVRETQYF. The DNA of the CDR3 is TGTGCCACCAGCAGAGATGTTCGGGAGACCCAGTACTTC.

This clone was recorded once. The CDR3 reads CASSRGLAGGSYEQYF. CDR3 coding DNA: TGTGCCAGCAGCCGTGGACTAGCGGGAGGCTCCTACGAGCAGTACTTC. The V and J genes are TRBV7-2 and TRBJ2-7; 14 bases map to TRBD2. CDR1 and CDR2 (germline): SGHTA, FQGNSA. The CDR3 contains 16 residues. After removal of 5 bases from V and 0 bases from J, the junction contained 3 bases not matched to a gene.

This chain uses TRBV6-5 with TRBJ2-7, with TRBD1 matching 7 bases. This CDR3 is 13 amino acids long. The V gene end was trimmed by 4 bases and the J gene end by 2 bases; junction bases not matched to a gene: 2. The germline V gene encodes CDR1 MNHEY and CDR2 SVGAGI. The CDR3 coding sequence is TGTGCCAGCAGTTGGGGACAGACCTACGAGCAGTACTTC. Translating it yields CASSWGQTYEQYF.

The chain uses TRBV6-5 and TRBJ1-1, with 9 bases that match TRBD1. After removal of 5 bases from V and 6 bases from J, the junction contained 7 bases not matched to a gene. The CDR3 has 14 residues. Germline V gene data show CDR1 as MNHEY and CDR2 as SVGAGI. CDR3 amino acids: CASSRTGGLSEAFF. Written as DNA, the CDR3 is TGTGCCAGCAGTAGAACAGGGGGCTTATCTGAAGCTTTCTTT.

This chain uses TRBV6-2 or TRBV6-3 with TRBJ2-3; TRBD2 aligns across 10 bases. Per germline, CDR1 MNHEY and CDR2 SVGEGT. This CDR3 contains 17 residues. The V segment lost 2 bases and the J segment 0 bases; nucleotides outside the gene matches: 5. As DNA, the CDR3 is TGTGCCAGCAGTTACCATACTAGCGGGACTAGCACAGATACGCAGTATTTT. Protein product: CASSYHTSGTSTDTQYF.

V usage is TRBV5-4 and J usage is TRBJ1-5, with 8 bases matching TRBD1. The CDR3 runs to 14 residues. V was clipped by 3 bases and J by 3 bases; unmatched bases: 2. In germline, CDR1 is SGHNT, CDR2 YYREEE (reference sequence). CDR3: CASSSDRANQPQHF. CDR3 coding DNA: TGTGCCAGCAGCTCGGACAGGGCCAATCAGCCCCAGCATTTT.

The table lists this clone with a few counts. The chain uses TRBV3-1 (or the pseudogene TRBV3-2) and TRBJ2-1; 13 bases match TRBD2. With V trimmed by 0 bases and J by 6 bases, 11 bases remained unmatched. This CDR3 spans 19 amino acids. Germline lookup yields CDR1 LGHDT and CDR2 YNNKEL (reference sequence). The CDR3 reads CASSQDLPGLAGDSNEQFF. The CDR3 DNA reads as TGTGCCAGCAGCCAAGATCTTCCTGGACTAGCGGGGGATAGCAATGAGCAGTTCTTC.

The V gene is TRBV10-3, the J gene TRBJ2-2; maybe TRBD1 (5 bases). CDR1 ENHRY and CDR2 SYGVKD come from the germline V gene. V was pared by 5 bases and J by 6 bases, with 16 bases between. The CDR3 covers 15 residues. This CDR3 is CAISRADQGSGELFF. The CDR3 DNA reads TGTGCCATCAGTCGCGCCGATCAGGGATCCGGGGAGCTGTTTTTT.

This clone showed up just a few times. The gene calls are TRBV3-1 (or the pseudogene TRBV3-2) and TRBJ2-1; D is perhaps TRBD1 (6 bases). Germline CDR1 is LGHDT and CDR2 is YNNKEL (reference sequence). CDR3 length: 12 amino acids. The V gene lost 6 bases and the J gene lost 9 bases, with 12 bases spanning the gap. The DNA for the CDR3 is TGTGCCAGCAGATACAGGGTAGGTGAGCAGTTCTTC. It yields the protein CASRYRVGEQFF.